Presented here are 22 T cell receptor beta chains from one specimen sequenced in a study of Graves' ophthalmopathy and Graves' hyperthyroidism (dated by TCRdb to 2017 to 2018). The instrument was an Illumina HiSeq 2000. TCR beta CDR3 regions were amplified from RNA transcripts for repertoire sequencing. HTBI primers and the Qiagen OneStep RT-PCR kit were used in a first-round RT-PCR, which was followed by a second-round multiplex PCR, size selection and purification. In TCRdb, the public reads were trimmed at Q25 with fastp and aligned with MiXCR, with productive beta chains retained. Rows merge per CDR3 protein into single entries with the most common DNA and genes. The sample includes a few hundred thousand distinct CDR3 sequences, with about a sixth observed a single time. Roughly 12% of the sample belongs to the ten largest clones. The sequencing input was peripheral blood. These receptors all stem from an adult man with Graves' ophthalmopathy.

This clonotype was observed a few times. V usage is TRBV11-2 and J usage is TRBJ1-2, with D possibly being TRBD1 (6 bases). Trimming left V 5 bases short and J 5 bases short, with 21 bases between. The CDR3 length is 16 residues. Germline V gene sequence: CDR1 SGHAT, CDR2 FQNNGV. CDR3 in amino acids: CASSPGQAYPAYGYTF. CDR3 DNA: TGTGCCAGCAGCCCGGGACAAGCATACCCCGCATATGGCTACACCTTC.

This clonotype was observed once. The chain links TRBV6-1 to TRBJ1-2; no definite D call. In germline, CDR1 is MNHNS, CDR2 SASEGT. This CDR3 has 12 residues. The germline V and J ends were trimmed by 4 bases and 3 bases, with 6 bases remaining between them. The CDR3 sequence is CASSGTYYGYTF. CDR3 sequence (DNA): TGTGCCAGCAGTGGAACCTACTATGGCTACACCTTC.

This clonotype was seen ten or more times. This chain connects TRBV3-1 to TRBJ2-7, with 8 bases fitting TRBD2. V trimming: 4 bases; J trimming: 2 bases; junction bases outside the gene matches: 10. The germline V gene has CDR1 LGHDT and CDR2 YNNKEL (reference sequence). This CDR3 spans 16 amino acids. CDR3 coding DNA: TGTGCCAGCAGCCCCTCAGGGGCGGGGGGCGCCTACGAGCAGTACTTC. Protein product: CASSPSGAGGAYEQYF.

This clonotype showed up many times. V and J are TRBV20-1 and TRBJ2-5; 13 bases fit TRBD2. V lost 3 bases, J lost 5 bases, and 6 bases stayed unmatched. Germline V gene sequence: CDR1 DFQATT, CDR2 SNEGSKA (reference sequence). The CDR3 is 15 residues long. CDR3 residues: CSASGTSGGAETQYF. In nucleotides, the CDR3 is TGCAGTGCTAGTGGAACTAGCGGGGGGGCGGAGACCCAGTACTTC.

In this sample, this clonotype turned up many times. The V and J genes are TRBV6-2 or TRBV6-3 and TRBJ1-2; D not certain. V was cut by 6 bases and J by 3 bases, with 11 bases left in between. Germline V gene lookup returns CDR1 MNHEY and CDR2 SVGEGT. The CDR3 is 13 amino acids. The CDR3 DNA sequence: TGTGCCAGCAGGACGTCCCTCGACTATGGCTACACCTTC. Encoded protein: CASRTSLDYGYTF.

The table lists this clonotype with a few counts. The V call is TRBV12-3 or TRBV12-4, the J call TRBJ1-5; D possibly corresponds to TRBD1 (6 bases). V lost 3 bases to trimming and J lost 0 bases, with 9 bases between them. The CDR3 is made up of 15 amino acids. DNA of the CDR3: TGTGCCAGCAGTTTCAGGGGCTCTAGCAATCAGCCCCAGCATTTT. Its translation: CASSFRGSSNQPQHF.

This clonotype was counted at least ten times. V gene TRBV19 combines with J gene TRBJ2-7; no clear D. Germline V CDR1 and CDR2: LNHDA, SQIVND (reference sequence). Trimming pared 1 base from V and 3 bases from J, leaving 13 bases between. CDR3 length: 15 residues. CDR3 sequence: CASSIGLQDLYEQYF. CDR3 bases: TGTGCCAGTAGTATAGGGTTGCAGGATCTCTACGAGCAGTACTTC.

This clonotype has only a few counts. The V and J genes are TRBV18 and TRBJ1-1, with 8 bases identical to TRBD1. CDR1 is KGHSH, CDR2 LQKENI, per germline. Losses at the gene ends were 5 bases for V and 3 bases for J; bases not matched to a gene: 8. The CDR3 is 15 residues long. The CDR3 DNA reads as TGTGCCAGCTCAGGCAATCAGGGGGCCGACACTGAAGCTTTCTTT. Protein product: CASSGNQGADTEAFF.

This clonotype was seen at least ten times. The chain has TRBV6-2 or TRBV6-3 and TRBJ2-7; no clear D gene. The germline gives CDR1 MNHEY, CDR2 SVGEGT. Trimming cost V 0 bases and J 0 bases, with 6 bases left between them. There are 14 residues in the CDR3. Here the CDR3 DNA reads TGTGCCAGCAGTTACTCGATTCACTCCTACGAGCAGTACTTC. It specifies CASSYSIHSYEQYF.

This clonotype was detected ten times or more. V is TRBV6-2 or TRBV6-3 and J is TRBJ1-1; D remains ambiguous. From germline, CDR1 is MNHEY and CDR2 SVGEGT. The V and J ends lost 3 bases and 3 bases respectively, with 11 bases between them. This CDR3 has 14 residues. The CDR3 bases are TGTGCCAGCAGTTATCAGTCCGAGTACACTGAAGCTTTCTTT. This translates into CASSYQSEYTEAFF.

The table lists this clonotype with many counts. The rearrangement uses TRBV9 and TRBJ2-5, with a possible D match to TRBD1 (6 bases). V dropped 3 bases and J dropped 1 base, with 10 bases sitting between them. The CDR3 consists of 14 residues. Germline V gene sequence: CDR1 SGDLS, CDR2 YYNGEE. CDR3 region: CASSARTAQETQYF. The CDR3 nucleotides read TGTGCCAGCAGCGCACGGACAGCCCAAGAGACCCAGTACTTC.

The J gene is TRBJ2-7, the V gene TRBV28; 7 nucleotides line up with TRBD1. With V trimmed by 4 bases and J by 0 bases, 6 bases remained unmatched. This CDR3 spans 15 amino acids. CDR1 is MDHEN and CDR2 is SYDVKM in the germline V gene. Written as DNA, the CDR3 is TGTGCCAGCAGTTCACAGGGGCCCAGCTCCTACGAGCAGTACTTC. Its translation: CASSSQGPSSYEQYF. The entire variable domain, with the rest obtained from reference TRBV28 and TRBJ2-7, is as follows: DVKVTQSSRYLVKRTGEKVFLECVQDMDHENMFWYRQDPGLGLRLIYFSYDVKMKEKGDIPEGYSVSREKKERFSLILESASTNQTSMYLCASSSQGPSSYEQYFGPGTRLTVT.

This clonotype was observed a handful of times. The chain is built from TRBV6-1 and TRBJ1-1; 8 bases are a match to TRBD1. From germline, CDR1 is MNHNS and CDR2 SASEGT. The CDR3 has 13 amino acids. V trimming: 6 bases; J trimming: 4 bases; junction bases outside the gene matches: 4. CDR3 sequence (DNA): TGTGCCAGCAGACGGACAGGGCCCACTGAAGCTTTCTTT. Its translation: CASRRTGPTEAFF.

The sample holds many counts of this clonotype. The chain carries TRBV5-1 and TRBJ2-7; D is uncertain. Trimming removed 4 bases at V and 2 bases at J, with 16 bases between. The CDR3 runs to 15 residues. CDR1 is SGHRS and CDR2 is YFSETQ in the germline V gene. CDR3 protein: CASSPGSRVTYEQYF. The CDR3 coding sequence is TGCGCCAGCAGCCCCGGGTCGCGCGTAACCTACGAGCAGTACTTC. Complete variable domain (other parts from reference TRBV5-1 and TRBJ2-7): KAGVTQTPRYLIKTRGQQVTLSCSPISGHRSVSWYQQTPGQGLQFLFEYFSETQRNKGNFPGRFSGRQFSNSRSEMNVSTLELGDSALYLCASSPGSRVTYEQYFGPGTRLTVT.

This clonotype was counted many times. In this CDR3 the conserved last residue, phenylalanine or tryptophan, is missing, so a read error is likely. V gene TRBV24-1 combines with J gene TRBJ2-7, with 12 bases matching TRBD2. J gave up 3 bases and V 9 bases, and 5 bases lay outside the gene matches. The CDR3 consists of 14 residues. Per the germline V gene, CDR1 is KGHDR and CDR2 is SFDVKD. The CDR3 sequence is CATGRTSGDYEQYL. The CDR3 DNA sequence: TGTGCCACCGGGAGGACTAGCGGGGACTACGAGCAGTACCTC.

This clonotype was observed at least ten times. The J gene is TRBJ1-6, the V gene TRBV6-5, with no clear D. V was trimmed by 0 bases and J by 10 bases, leaving 10 bases between them. Germline values: CDR1 MNHEY, CDR2 SVGAGI. There are 14 residues in the CDR3. Here the CDR3 reads CASSYSRVGSPLHF. CDR3 bases: TGTGCCAGCAGTTACTCGAGGGTTGGGTCACCCCTCCACTTT.

In its sample, this clonotype was seen many times. V is TRBV5-1 and J is TRBJ2-7; D ambiguous. V was pared by 4 bases and J by 2 bases, with 10 bases between. Germline V lookup: CDR1 SGHRS, CDR2 YFSETQ. This CDR3 is built from 13 residues. DNA for the CDR3: TGCGCCAGCAGCCCGGCGACCACCTACGAGCAGTACTTC. Protein: CASSPATTYEQYF.

The sample holds many counts of this clonotype. The rearrangement uses TRBV24-1 and TRBJ2-7; 7 nucleotides line up with TRBD1. Germline CDR1 reads KGHDR; CDR2 reads SFDVKD. The CDR3 is made up of 13 amino acids. Germline trimming cut 3 bases from V and 3 bases from J; bases unmatched to any gene: 1. In nucleotides, the CDR3 is TGTGCCACCAGTGATGGGGACAGCTACGAGCAGTACTTC. Translating it yields CATSDGDSYEQYF.

This clonotype has a count of ten or more. V usage is TRBV12-3 or TRBV12-4 and J usage is TRBJ1-5; no clear D gene. Trimming removed 8 bases from V and 7 bases from J, with 15 bases in between. The CDR3 totals 13 residues. The CDR3 reads CASAGEGKQPQHF. CDR3 nucleotides: TGTGCCAGCGCGGGAGAAGGTAAACAGCCCCAGCATTTT.

As concerns this clonotype: It is unclear where the CDR3 begins or ends on the DNA, so no DNA is shown, and the CDR3 is as TCRdb lists it. The V and J genes are TRBV6-5 and TRBJ2-6. The germline V gene encodes CDR1 MNHEY and CDR2 SVGAGI. Ends included, the CDR3 has 16 residues. CDR3 in amino acids: CASSSSDGSGANVLTF.

This clonotype occurred many times. The rearrangement joins TRBV4-2 to TRBJ2-7; D assignment may be TRBD1 or TRBD2 (5 bases each). Germline V gene lookup returns CDR1 LGHNA and CDR2 YNFKEQ. This CDR3 is 17 amino acids long. Trimming removed 1 base from V and 4 bases from J, with 20 bases in between. The CDR3 DNA is TGTGCCAGCAGCCAAGCGGGACGTAGGTTTGTGGGATACGAGCAGTACTTC. Protein sequence: CASSQAGRRFVGYEQYF.

The table lists this clonotype with many counts. The rearrangement joins TRBV6-5 to TRBJ2-5, with D perhaps given as TRBD1 or TRBD2 (5 bases each). The CDR3 length is 17 residues. V was cut by 0 bases and J by 3 bases, with 17 bases left in between. CDR1 is MNHEY, CDR2 SVGAGI, per germline. The CDR3 DNA is TGTGCCAGCAGTTACTCTAGGGACCGGAGGATCGAAGAGACCCAGTACTTC. It specifies CASSYSRDRRIEETQYF.